These T cell receptor beta chains were read from a single sample in a study of spatial heterogeneity in lung cancer. Via MiXCR, TCRdb re-called the 5' RACE reads, giving one row per CDR3 protein. The sample has more than 85,000 distinct CDR3 sequences; around 10% are singletons. This sample comprised PBMCs, obtained at surgery. All receptors derive from a male donor with early-stage non-small cell lung cancer. Both conserved end residues are part of each CDR3. Each record gives: V gene, J gene, CDR3 length, clone size, D gene, CDR3 DNA, CDR3 protein. A D gene is named only where the DNA matches it firmly. Clone size, where shown, is once, few, many, or a class for clones that have expanded.

V: TRBV5-6
J: TRBJ2-7
length: 14
size: many
D: -
DNA: TGTGCCAGCAGCTCGTGGGGGGGCCTCTACGAGCAGTACTTC
CDR3: CASSSWGGLYEQYF

V: TRBV5-5
J: TRBJ2-4
length: 17
size: -
D: TRBD2
DNA: TGTGCCAGCAGCTTTCCAAGAGGGACTAGCGGGGTCGGCATTCAGTACTTC
CDR3: CASSFPRGTSGVGIQYF

V: TRBV2
J: TRBJ2-7
length: 12
size: few
D: -
DNA: TGTGCCAGCAGTGGAGCAGGCCCTGAGCAGTACTTC
CDR3: CASSGAGPEQYF

V: TRBV4-3
J: TRBJ2-5
length: 13
size: -
D: -
DNA: TGCGCCAGCAGCCGAGGACTCCAAGAGACCCAGTACTTC
CDR3: CASSRGLQETQYF

V: TRBV6-5
J: TRBJ2-3
length: 12
size: many
D: TRBD2
DNA: TGTGCCAGCGGCCCCCCGGGGGGTACGCAGTATTTT
CDR3: CASGPPGGTQYF

V: TRBV6-2/TRBV6-3
J: TRBJ2-1
length: 13
size: few
D: TRBD1
DNA: TGTGCCAGCAGGGGGACAGGGTACAATGAGCAGTTCTTC
CDR3: CASRGTGYNEQFF

V: TRBV5-6
J: TRBJ1-6
length: 13
size: many
D: -
DNA: TGTGCCAGCAGCAGCACAGGGAATTCACCCCTCCACTTT
CDR3: CASSSTGNSPLHF

V: TRBV7-9
J: TRBJ1-4
length: 16
size: few
D: -
DNA: TGTGCCAGCACCTTCGTAGAGGGGGGTTTGAATGAAAAACTGTTTTTT
CDR3: CASTFVEGGLNEKLFF

V: TRBV5-8
J: TRBJ2-7
length: 15
size: many
D: TRBD1
DNA: TGTGCCTCCCGCGGCACGGGACAGGGGGCGGAAGAGCAGTACTTC
CDR3: CASRGTGQGAEEQYF

V: TRBV19
J: TRBJ1-4
length: 17
size: -
D: -
DNA: TGTGCCAGTAGCCCAACCGGGACATCGACCCTGGGTGAAAAACTGTTTTTT
CDR3: CASSPTGTSTLGEKLFF

V: TRBV27
J: TRBJ2-2
length: 16
size: -
D: -
DNA: TGTGCCAGCAGTTTGGGTGCGGGACAAAACACCGGGGAGCTGTTTTTT
CDR3: CASSLGAGQNTGELFF

V: TRBV7-2
J: TRBJ2-5
length: 13
size: -
D: -
DNA: TGTGCCAGCAGCTTAGACAGCGTGGCGACCCAGTACTTC
CDR3: CASSLDSVATQYF

V: TRBV5-1
J: TRBJ1-2
length: 15
size: many
D: -
DNA: TGCGCCAGCAGCTTGGTCCCGGACACAAGCGGTGGCTACACCTTC
CDR3: CASSLVPDTSGGYTF

V: TRBV29-1
J: TRBJ2-3
length: 12
size: many
D: -
DNA: TGCAGCGTTGAAGGGGGCGCAGATACGCAGTATTTT
CDR3: CSVEGGADTQYF

V: TRBV20-1
J: TRBJ2-7
length: 15
size: -
D: -
DNA: TGCAGTGCTAGATTTGGGACACCTGGGGGTTACGAGCAGTACTTC
CDR3: CSARFGTPGGYEQYF

V: TRBV3-1
J: TRBJ1-3
length: 16
size: many
D: TRBD1
DNA: TGTGCCAGCAGCCCGGGACAGGGACTTCCTGGAAACACCATATATTTT
CDR3: CASSPGQGLPGNTIYF

V: TRBV7-2
J: TRBJ1-2
length: 12
size: -
D: -
DNA: TGTGCCAGCAGCTTAGACAGCTATGGCTACACCTTC
CDR3: CASSLDSYGYTF

V: TRBV20-1
J: TRBJ2-2
length: 13
size: -
D: TRBD2
DNA: TGCAGTATTAGCGGGAGGGTTGCCGGGGAGCTGTTTTTT
CDR3: CSISGRVAGELFF

V: TRBV10-3
J: TRBJ2-7
length: 15
size: -
D: -
DNA: TGTGCCATCAGTGAGTCAGGCGGCGGGTTCTACGAGCAGTACTTC
CDR3: CAISESGGGFYEQYF

V: TRBV29-1
J: TRBJ2-7
length: 12
size: -
D: -
DNA: TGCAGCGTGAAGGTGAGGACCTACGAGCAGTACTTC
CDR3: CSVKVRTYEQYF

V: TRBV19
J: TRBJ2-4
length: 13
size: -
D: TRBD1
DNA: TGTGCCAGTAGTGGACAGGGTGAAAACATTCAGTACTTC
CDR3: CASSGQGENIQYF

V: TRBV6-5
J: TRBJ1-1
length: 14
size: -
D: -
DNA: TGTGCCAGCAGTTACACGCTCCAAGGGGCTGAAGCTTTCTTT
CDR3: CASSYTLQGAEAFF